Below, 28 T cell receptor beta chains from the same sample are listed, as sequenced in a study of identical twins. From the 5' RACE reads, TCRdb called clonotypes with MiXCR, one entry per CDR3 protein. The sample shows approximately 620,000 distinct CDR3 sequences, over 8.5% of them seen only once. These data also formed part of another study, on yellow fever vaccine responses in identical twins.

The sample consisted of PBMCs. These receptors were taken from a woman under 30 in good health.

This clonotype has at least ten counts. The chain joins TRBV5-1 to TRBJ2-1; D gene uncertain. Germline V gene data show CDR1 as SGHRS and CDR2 as YFSETQ. There are 15 residues in the CDR3. The V end lost 4 bases, the J end lost 5 bases, and 16 bases lay between the germline ends. In DNA form, the CDR3 reads TGCGCCAGCAGCCTACGACGGGCAGGTGACAATGAGCAGTTCTTC. Residues: CASSLRRAGDNEQFF.

J is TRBJ2-7 and V is TRBV7-9; D ambiguous. Germline V lookup: CDR1 SEHNR, CDR2 FQNEAQ (reference sequence). V lost 4 bases to trimming and J lost 6 bases, with 16 bases between them. The CDR3 covers 14 residues. CDR3 coding DNA: TGTGCCAGCAGCTCCCTACCAGAGGTGGGCGAGCAGTACTTC. It translates to CASSSLPEVGEQYF.

This clonotype was seen a few times. V and J are TRBV20-1 and TRBJ2-1, with 7 bases matching TRBD1. V was clipped by 0 bases and J by 9 bases; unmatched bases: 8. Looked up from germline, CDR1 is DFQATT and CDR2 is SNEGSKA (reference sequence). This CDR3 region has 14 residues. This CDR3 reads CSARDIQGVGEQFF. The CDR3 nucleotides are TGCAGTGCTAGAGACATTCAGGGGGTAGGTGAGCAGTTCTTC.

This clonotype occurred many times. The J gene is TRBJ2-7, the V gene TRBV29-1; D is ambiguous. This CDR3 has 13 amino acids. Per the germline V gene, CDR1 is SQVTM and CDR2 is ANQGSEA. Trimming cost V 5 bases and J 1 base, with 12 bases left between them. CDR3: CSVYFDRSYEQYF. In nucleotides, the CDR3 is TGCAGCGTTTATTTTGACCGGTCCTACGAGCAGTACTTC.

There are many counts of this clonotype. The chain has TRBV7-2 and TRBJ1-4; 7 bases line up with TRBD1. V shed 2 bases, J shed 7 bases, and the junction held 7 bases outside the gene matches. The germline V gene has CDR1 SGHTA and CDR2 FQGNSA. This CDR3 comprises 15 residues. The CDR3 reads CASSLRGGAVEKLFF. The CDR3 DNA reads TGTGCCAGCAGCTTAAGAGGGGGCGCGGTTGAAAAACTGTTTTTT.

This clonotype was picked up a small number of times. This chain connects TRBV7-2 to TRBJ2-1; unclear D gene. The CDR3 covers 15 residues. V gave up 0 bases and J gave up 8 bases, with 14 bases separating them. Germline CDR1 reads SGHTA; CDR2 reads FQGNSA. CDR3 loop: CASSLAPGSLHEQFF. DNA for the CDR3: TGTGCCAGCAGCTTAGCCCCCGGGTCCCTACATGAGCAGTTCTTC.

This clonotype showed up many times. The chain couples TRBV7-2 to TRBJ2-1, with D possibly matching TRBD2 (6 bases). The CDR3 has 15 amino acids. The germline V gene has CDR1 SGHTA and CDR2 FQGNSA. The ends were cut back, 2 bases at V and 8 bases at J, with 16 bases in the middle. The CDR3 nucleotides read TGTGCCAGCAGCTTATTAGGGAGTAAGCGGGATGAGCAGTTCTTC. This codes for CASSLLGSKRDEQFF.

The chain employs TRBV6-1 and TRBJ2-5, with D possibly TRBD1 on 5 matching bases. The ends were cut back, 0 bases at V and 0 bases at J, with 20 bases in the middle. This CDR3 comprises 19 residues. Germline values: CDR1 MNHNS, CDR2 SASEGT. CDR3 in DNA: TGTGCCAGCAGTGAAGCGGGCGGACGGACATTACCATACCAAGAGACCCAGTACTTC. Its protein is CASSEAGGRTLPYQETQYF.

The chain recombines TRBV5-1 with TRBJ2-4; 8 positions match TRBD1. J lost 5 bases, V lost 4 bases, and 5 bases had no gene match. This CDR3 has 14 amino acids. Germline V lookup: CDR1 SGHRS, CDR2 YFSETQ. CDR3 nucleotide sequence: TGCGCCAGCAGCCGGACAGGGTTCCAAAACATTCAGTACTTC. Its protein is CASSRTGFQNIQYF.

This chain connects TRBV20-1 to TRBJ1-2; TRBD1 is a possible D gene (5 bases). V lost 5 bases and J 4 bases, leaving 14 bases between the germline ends. Germline V CDR1 and CDR2: DFQATT, SNEGSKA (reference sequence). The CDR3 contains 13 residues. In DNA form, the CDR3 reads TGCAGTGCTGCGGGGACGGAGTCCTATGGCTACACCTTC. It yields the protein CSAAGTESYGYTF.

V usage is TRBV7-2 and J usage is TRBJ2-1; 11 nucleotides align to TRBD2. Per the germline V gene, CDR1 is SGHTA and CDR2 is FQGNSA. The CDR3 covers 16 residues. J gave up 1 base and V 5 bases, and 4 bases lay outside the gene matches. This chain's CDR3 is CASSPTSGTSYNEQFF. The CDR3 DNA reads TGTGCCAGCAGCCCGACTAGCGGGACATCCTACAATGAGCAGTTCTTC.

A few counts support this clonotype. The rearrangement uses TRBV11-2 and TRBJ2-7; tentatively, D is TRBD2 (5 bases). CDR3 length: 15 residues. The V gene's germline CDR1 is SGHAT and CDR2 FQNNGV. V lost 6 bases to trimming and J lost 2 bases, with 17 bases between them. CDR3 protein: CASRLLAYEPYEQYF. The CDR3 DNA reads TGTGCCAGCAGACTTCTAGCATATGAACCCTACGAGCAGTACTTC.

This clonotype was picked up a small number of times. CDR3 loop: CASSRQDQETQYF. Here the CDR3 DNA reads TGTGCCAGCAGTCGCCAGGACCAAGAGACCCAGTACTTC. V and J are TRBV12-3 or TRBV12-4 and TRBJ2-5; unclear D gene. The CDR3 runs 13 residues. V gave up 5 bases and J gave up 0 bases, with 7 bases separating them.

This clonotype came up many times. This chain joins TRBV5-1 and TRBJ2-7; 10 bases are shared with TRBD2. CDR1 is SGHRS, CDR2 YFSETQ, per germline. V trimming: 0 bases; J trimming: 3 bases; junction bases outside the gene matches: 3. The CDR3 runs 15 residues. CDR3 residues: CASSLDGTSVYEQYF. CDR3 sequence (DNA): TGCGCCAGCAGCTTGGACGGGACTAGCGTCTACGAGCAGTACTTC.

This clonotype showed up just a few times. The chain links TRBV7-2 to TRBJ2-1, with unresolved D. CDR1 is SGHTA and CDR2 is FQGNSA in the germline V gene. V gave up 1 base and J gave up 10 bases, with 14 bases separating them. CDR3 size: 14 residues. The CDR3 region has the DNA TGTGCCAGCAGCTTAGGAGTTCTGACGACGGAGCAGTTCTTC. It encodes CASSLGVLTTEQFF.

The chain uses TRBV27 and TRBJ2-6; 8 nucleotides match TRBD1. The CDR3 extends over 18 amino acids. The J segment lost 0 bases and the V segment lost 5 bases, leaving 9 bases of the junction unmatched. Germline values: CDR1 MNHEY, CDR2 SMNVEV (reference sequence). The DNA for the CDR3 is TGTGCCAGCAGTCCTAAAACAGGGGGATACTCTGGGGCCAACGTCCTGACTTTC. Amino acid sequence: CASSPKTGGYSGANVLTF.

This clonotype was seen more than once but under ten times. This chain uses TRBV7-2 with TRBJ2-3; 12 positions agree with TRBD2. There are 16 residues in the CDR3. V lost 4 bases to trimming and J lost 3 bases; unmatched junction nucleotides: 5. Germline V gene lookup returns CDR1 SGHTA and CDR2 FQGNSA. The DNA of the CDR3 is TGTGCCAGCAGCTGGACTAGCGGGGAGCCTACAGATACGCAGTATTTT. Translation: CASSWTSGEPTDTQYF.

There are many counts of this clonotype. The rearrangement joins TRBV3-1 to TRBJ1-4, with 8 bases identical to TRBD1. The CDR3 is 14 amino acids. CDR1 and CDR2 from the germline V gene are LGHDT and YNNKEL (reference sequence). Losses at the gene ends were 3 bases for V and 7 bases for J; bases not matched to a gene: 4. In DNA, the CDR3 is TGTGCCAGCAGCCAGACAGGGGACCCTGAAAAACTGTTTTTT. Translation: CASSQTGDPEKLFF.

The chain links TRBV5-1 to TRBJ2-2; D gene unclear. In germline, CDR1 is SGHRS, CDR2 YFSETQ. V was trimmed by 4 bases and J by 0 bases, leaving 13 bases between them. This CDR3 contains 16 residues. CDR3 DNA sequence: TGCGCCAGCAGCCCGCCCGGCGGTACGAACACCGGGGAGCTGTTTTTT. Translation: CASSPPGGTNTGELFF. The full variable domain, in which reference TRBV5-1 and TRBJ2-2 provide the parts outside the CDR3, is KAGVTQTPRYLIKTRGQQVTLSCSPISGHRSVSWYQQTPGQGLQFLFEYFSETQRNKGNFPGRFSGRQFSNSRSEMNVSTLELGDSALYLCASSPPGGTNTGELFFGEGSRLTVL.

This clonotype has just a few counts. The rearrangement links TRBV27 to TRBJ2-7; D may be TRBD2 (5 bases). The CDR3 covers 15 residues. V was pared by 5 bases and J by 0 bases, with 14 bases between. CDR1 MNHEY and CDR2 SMNVEV come from the germline V gene (reference sequence). The CDR3 protein is CASSPAEASSYEQYF. The CDR3 nucleotides read TGTGCCAGCAGTCCGGCGGAGGCGAGCTCCTACGAGCAGTACTTC.

This rearrangement joins TRBV16 to TRBJ2-3; 8 bases are shared with TRBD2. Trimming removed 3 bases from V and 2 bases from J; junction bases left unmatched: 4. From germline, CDR1 is KGHSY and CDR2 FQNENV. There are 15 residues in the CDR3. CDR3 region: CASSQIAGPTDTQYF. CDR3 sequence (DNA): TGTGCCAGCAGCCAGATAGCGGGACCCACAGATACGCAGTATTTT.

The J gene is TRBJ2-1, the V gene TRBV19; D is perhaps TRBD2 (6 bases). Trimming shortened V by 6 bases and J by 0 bases, and 15 bases separated the two germline ends. This CDR3 is 16 amino acids long. The germline gives CDR1 LNHDA, CDR2 SQIVND (reference sequence). In DNA form, the CDR3 reads TGTGCCAGTAGATTGGACTATCCTAGCTCCTACAATGAGCAGTTCTTC. Amino acid sequence: CASRLDYPSSYNEQFF.

This clonotype was seen many times. V and J are TRBV7-9 and TRBJ2-1; D not certain. The CDR3 spans 16 residues. In germline, CDR1 is SEHNR, CDR2 FQNEAQ (reference sequence). Trimming removed 5 bases from V and 0 bases from J, with 14 bases in between. CDR3 nucleotide sequence: TGTGCCAGCAGCATGAGACCTCCCGACTCCTACAATGAGCAGTTCTTC. Translated, it gives CASSMRPPDSYNEQFF.

This clonotype appeared a few times. This sequence joins TRBV20-1 and TRBJ1-5; D is unresolved. The germline CDR1 and CDR2 sequences are DFQATT and SNEGSKA (reference sequence). This CDR3 has 14 amino acids. Trimming took 3 bases from V and 7 from J, leaving 16 bases between them. CDR3 nucleotides: TGCAGTGCTAGGCTTCGCGGGGTCTCACAGCCCCAGCATTTT. As protein: CSARLRGVSQPQHF.

In this sample, this clonotype turned up many times. The chain joins TRBV24-1 to TRBJ2-1; 8 bases agree with TRBD2. Trimming cost V 6 bases and J 13 bases; bases outside gene matches: 10. Germline lookup yields CDR1 KGHDR and CDR2 SFDVKD. The CDR3 is 13 residues long. CDR3 sequence reads: CATSMMSGSSQFF. The CDR3 DNA sequence: TGTGCCACCAGTATGATGAGCGGGAGTTCCCAGTTCTTC.

This clonotype was picked up many times. The chain is built from TRBV28 and TRBJ2-7; TRBD1 might be the D (6 bases). The CDR3 is 12 residues long. Trimming took off 5 bases at V and 4 bases at J, with 9 bases between the two ends. CDR1 and CDR2 (germline): MDHEN, SYDVKM. As DNA, the CDR3 is TGTGCCAGCAGTCGTACAGGGTACGAGCAGTACTTC. Encoded protein: CASSRTGYEQYF.

This clonotype was observed a few times. The chain recombines TRBV12-3 or TRBV12-4 with TRBJ2-7; 8 bases fit TRBD1. CDR3 length equals 16 residues. The V segment lost 3 bases and the J segment 2 bases; nucleotides outside the gene matches: 9. The CDR3 protein is CASSFPPQGAAYEQYF. The DNA for the CDR3 is TGTGCCAGCAGTTTTCCCCCGCAGGGGGCAGCCTACGAGCAGTACTTC.

This clonotype was observed at least ten times. The CDR3: CASSLYRGGQPQHF. CDR3 nucleotide sequence: TGTGCCAGCAGTTTATACAGGGGGGGTCAGCCCCAGCATTTT. This chain uses TRBV28 with TRBJ1-5, with 8 bases fitting TRBD1. CDR1 is MDHEN, CDR2 SYDVKM, per germline. CDR3 length: 14 residues. With 1 base clipped from V and 6 bases from J, the junction kept 2 bases outside the gene matches.